The rows below give T cell receptor beta chains drawn from one sample of a study of early T cells in non-severe SARS-CoV-2 infection. TCRdb re-called the 5' RACE reads with MiXCR, one entry per CDR3 protein. The profile shows some 50,000 distinct CDR3 sequences, roughly 9% of them singletons. The sample here was whole blood, taken at baseline. All receptors derive from an adult who was a healthcare worker with PCR-confirmed SARS-CoV-2 infection or an uninfected control (not recorded which). Each CDR3 is given with its conserved first and last residue. D genes are given only for firm matches. Rows give clone size only sometimes, using once, few, many, or a class for an expanded clone.

j_call d_call v_call cdr3_length clone_size cdr3_nt cdr3_aa
TRBJ1-1 . TRBV13 15 many TGTGCCAGCAGCTTAGATGGGGATTTTGGCACTGAAGCTTTCTTT CASSLDGDFGTEAFF
TRBJ2-5 TRBD1 TRBV9 15 . TGTGCCAGCAGCGAGACAGGGGCCACGCAAGAGACCCAGTACTTC CASSETGATQETQYF
TRBJ2-1 TRBD2 TRBV30 15 few TGTGCCTGGAGTCTCAGCGGGGCTACCTACAATGAGCAGTTCTTC CAWSLSGATYNEQFF
TRBJ2-7 . TRBV7-9 12 few TGTGCCAGCAGCTTAACGGAATACGAGCAGTACTTC CASSLTEYEQYF
TRBJ2-3 TRBD2 TRBV3-1 16 . TGTGCCAGCAGCCTGCGGGGGGCGCGCTCCACAGATACGCAGTATTTT CASSLRGARSTDTQYF
TRBJ2-1 TRBD2 TRBV28 17 . TGTGCCAGCAGTTCACTCACTAGCGGGAGCGCGTACAATGAGCAGTTCTTC CASSSLTSGSAYNEQFF
TRBJ2-5 . TRBV6-1 13 once TGTGCCAGCAGGAAGGGACCCAGGGAGACCCAGTACTTC CASRKGPRETQYF
TRBJ2-5 . TRBV29-1 14 few TGCAGCGTTAGGTCCAGCCTCCAGCGAGAGACCCAGTACTTC CSVRSSLQRETQYF
TRBJ2-1 TRBD2 TRBV14 17 . TGTGCCAGCAGCCAGGGTCTAGCGGGAGGCTACTACAATGAGCAGTTCTTC CASSQGLAGGYYNEQFF
TRBJ1-5 . TRBV6-6 13 . TGTGCCAGCTCCTGGCAGGGCAATCAGCCCCAGCATTTT CASSWQGNQPQHF
TRBJ1-6 TRBD1 TRBV7-9 14 . TGTGCCAGCAGCTCCGGGACAGGGGCCTCACCCCTCCACTTT CASSSGTGASPLHF
TRBJ1-1 . TRBV5-1 14 once TGCGCCAGCGGTAAGTTGGACACCAACACTGAAGCTTTCTTT CASGKLDTNTEAFF
TRBJ2-1 . TRBV29-1 14 . TGCAGCGTTGAAGGGGGTCTAGCCTACAATGAGCAGTTCTTC CSVEGGLAYNEQFF
TRBJ2-5 . TRBV29-1 15 few TGCAGCGTTGCGGACGTTCCTCAGTACCAAGAGACCCAGTACTTC CSVADVPQYQETQYF
TRBJ2-3 . TRBV7-3 15 few TGTGCCAGCAGCTTAATCCCCTCTAGCACAGATACGCAGTATTTT CASSLIPSSTDTQYF
TRBJ2-2 TRBD2 TRBV2 16 many TGTGCCAGCAAGACTAGCGGAGATGCGAACACCGGGGAGCTGTTTTTT CASKTSGDANTGELFF
TRBJ2-5 TRBD2 TRBV13 16 many TGTGCCAGCAGCCTACTAGCGGGAGGACACCAAGAGACCCAGTACTTC CASSLLAGGHQETQYF
TRBJ1-1 . TRBV18 14 few TGTGCCAGCTCACCGAATAGACAGGCCTTTGAAGCTTTCTTT CASSPNRQAFEAFF
TRBJ2-3 TRBD2 TRBV19 16 . TGTGCCAGTACCGGGCCCCCCGGGGGGGTCACAGATACGCAGTATTTT CASTGPPGGVTDTQYF
TRBJ2-3 . TRBV21-1 19 few TGTGCCAGCAGCAAAGGACAGGAAGCGCCCCACGTAATTACAGATACGCAGTATTTT CASSKGQEAPHVITDTQYF
TRBJ2-1 TRBD1 TRBV12-3/TRBV12-4 15 many TGTGCCAGCAGGGCGCCCAGGGGGCCCTACAATGAGCAGTTCTTC CASRAPRGPYNEQFF
TRBJ2-7 . TRBV6-5 18 many TGTGCCAGCAGTTTAGGGGTCCACAGGGGACTGCCCCCATACGAGCAGTACTTC CASSLGVHRGLPPYEQYF
TRBJ2-1 . TRBV19 19 . TGTGCCAGTACCCCCTCGGGGACAGGGATAACTCCGGGACTAGCCGGGCAGTTCTTC CASTPSGTGITPGLAGQFF
TRBJ2-7 . TRBV10-3 15 many TGTGCCATCAGTGAGTCAAGCGAAAGCTCCTACGAGCAGTACTTC CAISESSESSYEQYF